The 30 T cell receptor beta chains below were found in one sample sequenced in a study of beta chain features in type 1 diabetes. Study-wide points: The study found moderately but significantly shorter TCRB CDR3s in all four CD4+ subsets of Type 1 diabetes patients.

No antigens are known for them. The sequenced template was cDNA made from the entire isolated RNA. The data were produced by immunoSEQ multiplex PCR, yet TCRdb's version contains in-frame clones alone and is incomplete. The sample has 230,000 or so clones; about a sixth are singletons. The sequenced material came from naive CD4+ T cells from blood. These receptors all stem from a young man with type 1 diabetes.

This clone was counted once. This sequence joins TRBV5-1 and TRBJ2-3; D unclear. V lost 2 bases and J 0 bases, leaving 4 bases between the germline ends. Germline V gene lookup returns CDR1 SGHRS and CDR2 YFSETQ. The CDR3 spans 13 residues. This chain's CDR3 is CASSFGSTDTQYF. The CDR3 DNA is TGCGCCAGCAGCTTCGGTAGCACAGATACGCAGTATTTT.

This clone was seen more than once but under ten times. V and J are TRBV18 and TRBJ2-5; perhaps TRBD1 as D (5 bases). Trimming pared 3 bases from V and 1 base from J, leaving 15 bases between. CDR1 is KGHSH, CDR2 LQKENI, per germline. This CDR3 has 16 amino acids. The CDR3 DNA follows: TGTGCCAGCTCACCCAACTCCAGGGCGGCCCAAGAGACCCAGTACTTC. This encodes CASSPNSRAAQETQYF.

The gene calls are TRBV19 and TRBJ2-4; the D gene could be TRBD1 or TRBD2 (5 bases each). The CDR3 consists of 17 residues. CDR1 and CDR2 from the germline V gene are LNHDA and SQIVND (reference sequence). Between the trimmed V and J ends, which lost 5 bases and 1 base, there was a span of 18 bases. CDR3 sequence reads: CASSPRDAREAKNIQYF. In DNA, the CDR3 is TGTGCCAGTAGTCCTCGGGACGCCAGAGAGGCCAAAAACATTCAGTACTTC.

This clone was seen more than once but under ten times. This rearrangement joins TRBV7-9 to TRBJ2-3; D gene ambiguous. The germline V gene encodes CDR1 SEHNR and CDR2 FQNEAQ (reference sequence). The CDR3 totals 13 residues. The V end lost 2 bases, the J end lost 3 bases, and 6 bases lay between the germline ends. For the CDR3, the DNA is TGTGCCAGCAGCTTAATCCAGACAGATACGCAGTATTTT. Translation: CASSLIQTDTQYF. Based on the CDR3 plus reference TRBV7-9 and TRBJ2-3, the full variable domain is DTGVSQNPRHKITKRGQNVTFRCDPISEHNRLYWYRQTLGQGPEFLTYFQNEAQLEKSRLLSDRFSAERPKGSFSTLEIQRTEQGDSAMYLCASSLIQTDTQYFGPGTRLTVL.

CDR3 loop: CASSSRLAGSKETQYF. In nucleotides, the CDR3 is TGTGCCAGCAGCTCGCGACTAGCGGGTTCGAAAGAGACCCAGTACTTC. The chain recombines TRBV13 with TRBJ2-5, with 10 bases matching TRBD2. The CDR3 has 16 amino acids. CDR1 PRHDT and CDR2 FYEKMQ come from the germline V gene (reference sequence). The V segment lost 4 bases and the J segment 3 bases; nucleotides outside the gene matches: 8.

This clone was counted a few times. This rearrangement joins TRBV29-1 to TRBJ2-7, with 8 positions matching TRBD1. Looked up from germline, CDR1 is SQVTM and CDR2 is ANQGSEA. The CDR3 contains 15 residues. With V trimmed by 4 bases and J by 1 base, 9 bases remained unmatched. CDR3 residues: CSVVRDRTGSYEQYF. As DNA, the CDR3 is TGCAGCGTTGTCCGCGATAGGACAGGGTCCTACGAGCAGTACTTC.

DNA for the CDR3: TGTGCCAGCAGCTCGGGATTCTCTGGAAACACCATATATTTT. Protein product: CASSSGFSGNTIYF. The chain links TRBV7-3 to TRBJ1-3; D is ambiguous. V lost 4 bases and J 0 bases, leaving 7 bases between the germline ends. CDR3 length equals 14 residues. Per germline, CDR1 SGHTA and CDR2 FQGTGA.

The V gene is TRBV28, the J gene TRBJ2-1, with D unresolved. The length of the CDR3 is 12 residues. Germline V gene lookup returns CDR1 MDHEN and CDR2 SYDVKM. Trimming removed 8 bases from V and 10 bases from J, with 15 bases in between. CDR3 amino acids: CASGIFGREQFF. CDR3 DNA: TGTGCCAGCGGTATATTTGGCCGAGAGCAGTTCTTC.

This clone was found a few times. CDR3 protein: CASSLTSHQSIQYF. CDR3 nucleotide sequence: TGTGCCAGCAGTTTAACGAGTCATCAGAGCATTCAGTACTTC. The chain recombines TRBV27 with TRBJ2-4; D is uncertain. The germline gives CDR1 MNHEY, CDR2 SMNVEV (reference sequence). The CDR3 consists of 14 residues. Trimming took off 2 bases at V and 9 bases at J, with 14 bases between the two ends.

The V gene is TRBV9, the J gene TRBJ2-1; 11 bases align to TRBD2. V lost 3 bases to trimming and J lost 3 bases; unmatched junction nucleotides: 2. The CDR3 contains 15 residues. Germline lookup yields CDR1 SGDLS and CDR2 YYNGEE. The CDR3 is CASSASGGNYNEQFF. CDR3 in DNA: TGTGCCAGCAGCGCTAGCGGGGGGAACTACAATGAGCAGTTCTTC.

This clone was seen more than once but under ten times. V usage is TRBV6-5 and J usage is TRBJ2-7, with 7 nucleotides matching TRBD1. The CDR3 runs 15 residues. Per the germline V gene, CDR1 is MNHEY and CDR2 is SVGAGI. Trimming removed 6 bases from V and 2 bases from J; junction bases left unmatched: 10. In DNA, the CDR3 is TGTGCCAGCAGACCGACAGGGTCAGGAGCCTACGAGCAGTACTTC. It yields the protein CASRPTGSGAYEQYF.

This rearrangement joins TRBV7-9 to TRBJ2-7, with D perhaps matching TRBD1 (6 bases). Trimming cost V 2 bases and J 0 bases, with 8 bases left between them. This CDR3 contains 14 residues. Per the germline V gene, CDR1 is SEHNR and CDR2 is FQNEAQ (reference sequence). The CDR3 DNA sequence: TGTGCCAGCAGCTTACAGGGGAACTCCTACGAGCAGTACTTC. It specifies CASSLQGNSYEQYF. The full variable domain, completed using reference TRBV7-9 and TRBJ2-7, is DTGVSQNPRHKITKRGQNVTFRCDPISEHNRLYWYRQTLGQGPEFLTYFQNEAQLEKSRLLSDRFSAERPKGSFSTLEIQRTEQGDSAMYLCASSLQGNSYEQYFGPGTRLTVT.

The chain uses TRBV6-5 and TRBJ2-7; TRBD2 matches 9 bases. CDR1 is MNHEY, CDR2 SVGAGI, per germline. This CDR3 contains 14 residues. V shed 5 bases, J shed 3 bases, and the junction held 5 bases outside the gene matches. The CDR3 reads CASSPGTSIYEQYF. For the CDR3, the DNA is TGTGCCAGCAGTCCCGGGACTAGCATCTACGAGCAGTACTTC.

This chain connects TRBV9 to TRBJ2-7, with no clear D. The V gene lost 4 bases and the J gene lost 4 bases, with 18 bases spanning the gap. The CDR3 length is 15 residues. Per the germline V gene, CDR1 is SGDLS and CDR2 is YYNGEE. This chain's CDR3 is CASSRSYYQVYEQYF. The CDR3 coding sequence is TGTGCCAGCAGCCGGTCCTATTATCAGGTTTACGAGCAGTACTTC.

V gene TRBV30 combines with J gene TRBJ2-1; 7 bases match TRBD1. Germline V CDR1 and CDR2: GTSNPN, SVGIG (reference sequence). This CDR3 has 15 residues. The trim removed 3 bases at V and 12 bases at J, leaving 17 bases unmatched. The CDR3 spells CAWRTTGTASGGQFF. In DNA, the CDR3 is TGTGCCTGGAGGACTACCGGGACAGCCTCAGGAGGGCAGTTCTTC.

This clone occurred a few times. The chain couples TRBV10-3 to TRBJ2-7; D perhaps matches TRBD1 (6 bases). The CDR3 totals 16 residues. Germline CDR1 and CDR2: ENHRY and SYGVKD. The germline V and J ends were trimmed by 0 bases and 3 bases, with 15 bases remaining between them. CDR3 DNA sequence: TGTGCCATCAGTGAGTCGTTGGGCAGGGGTATCTACGAGCAGTACTTC. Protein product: CAISESLGRGIYEQYF.

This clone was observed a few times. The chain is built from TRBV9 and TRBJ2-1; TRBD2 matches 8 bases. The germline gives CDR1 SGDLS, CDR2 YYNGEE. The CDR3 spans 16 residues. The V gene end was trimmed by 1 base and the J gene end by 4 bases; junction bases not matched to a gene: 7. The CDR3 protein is CASSVQGSGAYNEQFF. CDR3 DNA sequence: TGTGCCAGCAGCGTACAGGGTAGCGGGGCATACAATGAGCAGTTCTTC. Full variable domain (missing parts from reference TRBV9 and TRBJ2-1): DSGVTQTPKHLITATGQRVTLRCSPRSGDLSVYWYQQSLDQGLQFLIQYYNGEERAKGNILERFSAQQFPDLHSELNLSSLELGDSALYFCASSVQGSGAYNEQFFGPGTRLTVL.

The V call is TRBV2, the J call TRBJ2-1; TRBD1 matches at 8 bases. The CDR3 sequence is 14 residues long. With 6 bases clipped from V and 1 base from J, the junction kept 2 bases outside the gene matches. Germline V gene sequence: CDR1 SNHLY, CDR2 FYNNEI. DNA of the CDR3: TGTGCCAGCAGGGGACAGGTTTCCTACAATGAGCAGTTCTTC. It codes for CASRGQVSYNEQFF.

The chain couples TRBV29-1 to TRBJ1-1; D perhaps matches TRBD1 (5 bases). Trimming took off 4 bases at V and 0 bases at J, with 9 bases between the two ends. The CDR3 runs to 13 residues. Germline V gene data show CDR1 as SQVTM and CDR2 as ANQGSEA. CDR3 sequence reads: CSVGQSMNTEAFF. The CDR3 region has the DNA TGCAGCGTTGGACAGTCCATGAACACTGAAGCTTTCTTT.

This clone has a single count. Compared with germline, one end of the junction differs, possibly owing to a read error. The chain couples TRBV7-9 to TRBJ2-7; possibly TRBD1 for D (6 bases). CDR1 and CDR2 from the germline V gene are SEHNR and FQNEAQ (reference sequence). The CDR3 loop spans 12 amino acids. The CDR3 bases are TGTGCCAGCAGCCAAACTACAGGGTATCCTTCCTTC. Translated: CASSQTTGYPSF.

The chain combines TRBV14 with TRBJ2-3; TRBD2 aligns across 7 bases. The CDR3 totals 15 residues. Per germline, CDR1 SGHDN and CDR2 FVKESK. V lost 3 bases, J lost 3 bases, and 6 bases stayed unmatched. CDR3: CASSQGGKITDTQYF. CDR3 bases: TGTGCCAGCAGCCAGGGAGGGAAGATTACAGATACGCAGTATTTT.

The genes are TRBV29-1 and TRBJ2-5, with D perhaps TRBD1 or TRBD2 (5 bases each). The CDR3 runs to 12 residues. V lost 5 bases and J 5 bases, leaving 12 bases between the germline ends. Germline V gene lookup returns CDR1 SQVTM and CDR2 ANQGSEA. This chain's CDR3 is CSVHQGPETQYF. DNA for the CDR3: TGCAGCGTTCACCAGGGACCGGAGACCCAGTACTTC.

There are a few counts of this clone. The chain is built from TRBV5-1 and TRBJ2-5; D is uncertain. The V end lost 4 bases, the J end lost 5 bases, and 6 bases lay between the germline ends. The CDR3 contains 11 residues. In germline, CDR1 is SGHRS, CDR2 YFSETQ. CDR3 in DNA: TGCGCCAGCAGCGGAGCGGAGACCCAGTACTTC. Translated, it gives CASSGAETQYF.

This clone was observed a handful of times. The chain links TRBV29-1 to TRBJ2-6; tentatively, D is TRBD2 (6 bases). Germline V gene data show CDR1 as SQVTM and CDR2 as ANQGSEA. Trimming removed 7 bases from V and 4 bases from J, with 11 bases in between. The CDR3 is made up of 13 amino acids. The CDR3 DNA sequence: TGCAGCGCGGGAGCTTGGGGGGCCAACGTCCTGACTTTC. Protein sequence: CSAGAWGANVLTF.

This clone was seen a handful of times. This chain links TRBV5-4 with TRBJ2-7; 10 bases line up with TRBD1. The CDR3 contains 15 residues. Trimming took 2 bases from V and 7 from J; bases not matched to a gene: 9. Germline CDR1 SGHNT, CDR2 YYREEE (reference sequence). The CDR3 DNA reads TGTGCCAGCAGCTTCCATAGACAGGGGGCGGAAGAGCAGTACTTC. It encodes CASSFHRQGAEEQYF.

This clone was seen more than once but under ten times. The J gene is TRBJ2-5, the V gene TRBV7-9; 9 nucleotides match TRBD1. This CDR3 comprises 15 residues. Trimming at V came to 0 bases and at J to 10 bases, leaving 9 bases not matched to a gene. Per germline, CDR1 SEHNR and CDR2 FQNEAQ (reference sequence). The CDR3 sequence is CASSLATGQGNGQYF. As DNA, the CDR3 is TGTGCCAGCAGCTTAGCGACCGGACAGGGGAACGGCCAGTACTTC.

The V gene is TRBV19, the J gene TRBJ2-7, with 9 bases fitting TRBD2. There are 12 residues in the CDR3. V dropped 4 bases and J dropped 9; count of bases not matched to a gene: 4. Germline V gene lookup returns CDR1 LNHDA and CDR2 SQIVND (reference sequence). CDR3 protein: CASSKGLAAQYF. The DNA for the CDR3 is TGTGCCAGTAGTAAGGGACTAGCAGCGCAGTACTTC. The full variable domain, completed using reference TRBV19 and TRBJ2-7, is DGGITQSPKYLFRKEGQNVTLSCEQNLNHDAMYWYRQDPGQGLRLIYYSQIVNDFQKGDIAEGYSVSREKKESFPLTVTSAQKNPTAFYLCASSKGLAAQYFGPGTRLTVT.

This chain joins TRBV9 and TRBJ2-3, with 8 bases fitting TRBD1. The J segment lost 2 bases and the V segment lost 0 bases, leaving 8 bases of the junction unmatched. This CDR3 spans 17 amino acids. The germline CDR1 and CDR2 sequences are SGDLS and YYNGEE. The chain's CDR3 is CASSVEEGGQATDTQYF. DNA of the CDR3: TGTGCCAGCAGCGTAGAGGAAGGGGGACAGGCCACAGATACGCAGTATTTT.

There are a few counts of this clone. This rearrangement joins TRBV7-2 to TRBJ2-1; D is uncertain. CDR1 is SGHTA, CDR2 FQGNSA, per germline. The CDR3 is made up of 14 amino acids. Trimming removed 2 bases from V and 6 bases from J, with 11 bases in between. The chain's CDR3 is CASSLSARPNEQFF. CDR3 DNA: TGTGCCAGCAGCTTATCGGCCAGACCCAATGAGCAGTTCTTC. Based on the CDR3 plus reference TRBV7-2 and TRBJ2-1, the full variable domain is GAGVSQSPSNKVTEKGKDVELRCDPISGHTALYWYRQSLGQGLEFLIYFQGNSAPDKSGLPSDRFSAERTGGSVSTLTIQRTQQEDSAVYLCASSLSARPNEQFFGPGTRLTVL.

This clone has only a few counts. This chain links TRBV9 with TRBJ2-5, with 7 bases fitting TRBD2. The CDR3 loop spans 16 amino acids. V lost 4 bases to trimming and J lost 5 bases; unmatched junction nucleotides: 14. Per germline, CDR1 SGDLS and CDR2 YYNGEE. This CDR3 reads CASSLSLGEGRETQYF. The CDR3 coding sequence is TGTGCCAGCAGCCTCTCCTTGGGGGAGGGACGGGAGACCCAGTACTTC.